Below are 27 T cell receptor beta chains sequenced from a single sample in a study of Ad26.COV2.S vaccination and SARS-CoV-2 variants. Assay: immunoSEQ multiplex PCR; the TCRdb copy retains only in-frame clones and omits some. The sample records about 350,000 clones, about 86% being singletons. Described treatment: some 20 received Ad26.COV2.S at low or high dose, single or two shots; about five received placebo; per-sample allocation not given. Day 63 following the first vaccine or placebo injection was when the samples were taken. Sequences were derived from peripheral blood, sampled in a trial of Ad26.COV2.S vaccine versus placebo. The receptors stem from a person between 18 and 60 years old who received the Ad26.COV2.S COVID-19 vaccine or a placebo.

The chain employs TRBV7-2 and TRBJ2-2, with 13 bases fitting TRBD2. Germline loops: CDR1 SGHTA, CDR2 FQGNSA. V shed 5 bases, J shed 7 bases, and the junction held 7 bases outside the gene matches. CDR3 size: 16 residues. CDR3 DNA sequence: TGTGCCAGCAGCCCAGGACTAGCGGGAGTTTTCGGGGAGCTGTTTTTT. It is translated as CASSPGLAGVFGELFF.

A note on this clone: Other DNA sequences from this sample encode an identical CDR3 as well. The chain has TRBV28 and TRBJ1-2, with D tentatively TRBD1 (5 bases). The CDR3 covers 13 residues. V was trimmed by 2 bases and J by 4 bases, leaving 8 bases between them. Germline V gene sequence: CDR1 MDHEN, CDR2 SYDVKM. This chain's CDR3 is CASSLAGPYGYTF. The DNA for the CDR3 is TGTGCCAGCAGTTTAGCAGGGCCCTATGGCTACACCTTC.

V usage is TRBV5-4 and J usage is TRBJ1-2, with a weak D call TRBD1 (5 bases). The germline V gene encodes CDR1 SGHNT and CDR2 YYREEE (reference sequence). Trimming removed 3 bases from V and 8 bases from J, with 20 bases in between. This CDR3 has 15 amino acids. CDR3 nucleotide sequence: TGTGCCAGCAGCTCTCCGGGACCCAGGATCCGGGGCTACACCTTC. Protein: CASSSPGPRIRGYTF.

The V gene is TRBV5-1, the J gene TRBJ1-2; D is uncertain. From germline, CDR1 is SGHRS and CDR2 YFSETQ. This CDR3 has 15 amino acids. The ends were cut back, 4 bases at V and 3 bases at J, with 16 bases in the middle. CDR3 loop: CASSPKRPGDYGYTF. The CDR3 region has the DNA TGCGCCAGCAGCCCGAAAAGGCCCGGGGACTATGGCTACACCTTC.

The chain employs TRBV4-3 and TRBJ2-1; TRBD1 is a possible D gene (6 bases). The CDR3 runs to 16 residues. Germline V gene sequence: CDR1 LGHNA, CDR2 YSLEER. V lost 2 bases, J lost 4 bases, and 15 bases lay in between. The CDR3 here is CASSQRGGWGYNEQFF. The CDR3 DNA reads TGCGCCAGCAGCCAAAGAGGGGGTTGGGGGTACAATGAGCAGTTCTTC.

The CDR3, as DNA: TGTGCCAGCAGCGAGACAGGGGGGATTTGGGAGCAGTTCTTC. Its translation is CASSETGGIWEQFF. This chain links TRBV7-9 with TRBJ2-1, with TRBD1 matching over 9 bases. Germline V CDR1 and CDR2: SEHNR, FQNEAQ (reference sequence). Trimming took 5 bases from V and 10 from J; bases not matched to a gene: 9. The CDR3 length is 14 residues.

The chain joins TRBV7-8 to TRBJ1-1; D might be TRBD1 (5 bases). CDR1 and CDR2 from the germline V gene are SGHVS and FQNEAQ. There are 16 residues in the CDR3. V lost 5 bases, J lost 1 base, and 17 bases lay in between. The CDR3 reads CASSPYASTENTEAFF. CDR3 bases: TGTGCCAGCAGCCCCTACGCCTCGACAGAGAACACTGAAGCTTTCTTT.

The chain carries TRBV7-2 and TRBJ1-5; weak D call: TRBD1 (6 bases). Germline CDR1 reads SGHTA; CDR2 reads FQGNSA. The V and J ends lost 5 bases and 5 bases respectively, with 13 bases between them. This CDR3 region has 14 residues. CDR3 residues: CASSLSGADQPQHF. The CDR3, as DNA: TGTGCCAGCAGCCTCTCAGGGGCGGATCAGCCCCAGCATTTT.

This chain joins TRBV27 and TRBJ1-2, with a possible D match to TRBD1 (5 bases). Germline V gives CDR1 MNHEY, CDR2 SMNVEV (reference sequence). This CDR3 has 15 residues. The V and J ends lost 6 bases and 4 bases respectively, with 18 bases between them. The DNA of the CDR3 is TGTGCCAGCAGGGAGGTGACAGCCGGCAGCTATGGCTACACCTTC. Translating gives CASREVTAGSYGYTF.

The V gene is TRBV9, the J gene TRBJ2-7; TRBD2 matches at 10 bases. There are 15 residues in the CDR3. V lost 4 bases, J lost 4 bases, and 8 bases stayed unmatched. Per the germline V gene, CDR1 is SGDLS and CDR2 is YYNGEE. DNA for the CDR3: TGTGCCAGCAGCCCCCCAGCGGGAGGGCCTTACGAGCAGTACTTC. As protein: CASSPPAGGPYEQYF.

The chain couples TRBV7-2 to TRBJ1-5; the D gene is possibly TRBD1 (5 bases). The CDR3 runs 16 residues. Germline CDR1 and CDR2: SGHTA and FQGNSA. V lost 5 bases and J 2 bases, leaving 16 bases between the germline ends. In DNA form, the CDR3 reads TGTGCCAGCAGCCCTAGGAGGGGTTTAGGCAATCAGCCCCAGCATTTT. Translating it yields CASSPRRGLGNQPQHF.

The sample holds one count of this clone. V and J are TRBV18 and TRBJ1-2, with 8 bases that match TRBD1. The CDR3 consists of 15 residues. Looked up from germline, CDR1 is KGHSH and CDR2 is LQKENI. V gave up 2 bases and J gave up 8 bases; unmatched junction bases: 10. The CDR3 DNA reads as TGTGCCAGCTCACCAAACGGGCAGGGGGCGAAAGGCTACACCTTC. Translation gives CASSPNGQGAKGYTF.

This clone showed up just once. V and J are TRBV9 and TRBJ2-3, with 9 bases matching TRBD2. CDR3 size: 16 residues. Germline values: CDR1 SGDLS, CDR2 YYNGEE. Trimming at V came to 4 bases and at J to 2 bases, leaving 8 bases not matched to a gene. The CDR3 is CASSPTIAGDTDTQYF. CDR3 coding DNA: TGTGCCAGCAGCCCCACGATAGCGGGAGACACAGATACGCAGTATTTT.

The sample holds one count of this clone. The chain couples TRBV7-2 to TRBJ1-5; weak D call: TRBD1 (6 bases). Germline CDR1 and CDR2: SGHTA and FQGNSA. The CDR3 totals 13 residues. V shed 7 bases and J shed 6 bases, with 13 bases lying between them. The CDR3 DNA is TGTGCCAGCACCCTAGGGGGATCTCAGCCCCAGCATTTT. Its translation: CASTLGGSQPQHF. Based on the CDR3 plus reference TRBV7-2 and TRBJ1-5, the full variable domain is GAGVSQSPSNKVTEKGKDVELRCDPISGHTALYWYRQSLGQGLEFLIYFQGNSAPDKSGLPSDRFSAERTGGSVSTLTIQRTQQEDSAVYLCASTLGGSQPQHFGDGTRLSIL.

Points on this clone: Additional DNA sequences in this sample encode the identical CDR3. The genes are TRBV24-1 and TRBJ2-5; 8 bases are a match to TRBD1. In germline, CDR1 is KGHDR, CDR2 SFDVKD. The CDR3 loop spans 15 amino acids. With V trimmed by 4 bases and J by 1 base, 4 bases remained unmatched. This chain's CDR3 is CATSDPGTGQETQYF. The CDR3 coding sequence is TGTGCCACCAGTGACCCTGGGACAGGCCAAGAGACCCAGTACTTC.

The chain is built from TRBV6-2 or TRBV6-3 and TRBJ2-7, with TRBD2 matching 10 bases. With 5 bases clipped from V and 0 bases from J, the junction kept 7 bases outside the gene matches. The CDR3 sequence is 16 residues long. The germline gives CDR1 MNHEY, CDR2 SVGEGT. In DNA, the CDR3 is TGTGCCAGCAGTAAACCGGGACTAGCGCACTCCTACGAGCAGTACTTC. Amino acid sequence: CASSKPGLAHSYEQYF.

The CDR3 is CASSLGTQNTEAFF. As DNA, the CDR3 is TGTGCCAGCTCACTCGGGACACAGAACACTGAAGCTTTCTTT. The chain links TRBV18 to TRBJ1-1; a possible D gene is TRBD1 (6 bases). The V gene's germline CDR1 is KGHSH and CDR2 LQKENI. This CDR3 has 14 residues. The V gene lost 4 bases and the J gene lost 1 base, with 10 bases spanning the gap.

This rearrangement joins TRBV27 to TRBJ2-1, with 7 bases identical to TRBD1. CDR3 size: 16 residues. Trimming at V came to 5 bases and at J to 5 bases, leaving 12 bases not matched to a gene. Germline CDR1 reads MNHEY; CDR2 reads SMNVEV (reference sequence). This chain's CDR3 is CASSQTGIGLNNEQFF. The CDR3 DNA sequence: TGTGCCAGCAGTCAGACAGGGATTGGGCTAAACAATGAGCAGTTCTTC.

The gene calls are TRBV24-1 and TRBJ2-5, with D perhaps TRBD1 or TRBD2 (6 bases each). This CDR3 has 15 amino acids. CDR1 and CDR2 (germline): KGHDR, SFDVKD. The germline V and J ends were trimmed by 5 bases and 2 bases, with 14 bases remaining between them. DNA for the CDR3: TGTGCCACCAGTGGGGGGGCCGGAATTCAAGAGACCCAGTACTTC. Protein product: CATSGGAGIQETQYF.

The chain links TRBV3-1 (or the pseudogene TRBV3-2) to TRBJ2-7; D may correspond to TRBD1 or TRBD2 (5 bases each). The CDR3 spans 16 residues. Per germline, CDR1 LGHDT and CDR2 YNNKEL (reference sequence). V was clipped by 0 bases and J by 7 bases, with 19 bases between them. This CDR3 reads CASSQEVGTPAREQYF. CDR3 in DNA: TGTGCCAGCAGCCAAGAGGTAGGGACCCCCGCGCGGGAGCAGTACTTC.

CDR3: CASSLAKASNEQFF. The CDR3, as DNA: TGTGCCAGTAGTCTTGCTAAGGCCTCCAATGAGCAGTTCTTC. V gene TRBV19 combines with J gene TRBJ2-1; unclear D gene. The CDR3 is 14 residues long. The V gene lost 5 bases and the J gene lost 6 bases, with 14 bases spanning the gap. In germline, CDR1 is LNHDA, CDR2 SQIVND (reference sequence).

The rearrangement uses TRBV5-4 and TRBJ2-6; 9 bases agree with TRBD1. Germline values: CDR1 SGHNT, CDR2 YYREEE (reference sequence). The ends lost 9 bases at V and 0 bases at J; junction bases unmatched: 13. This CDR3 has 18 amino acids. The CDR3 sequence is CAIQDKRTGVSGANVLTF. The CDR3 region has the DNA TGTGCCATCCAGGACAAACGGACAGGGGTCTCTGGGGCCAACGTCCTGACTTTC.

V usage is TRBV11-2 and J usage is TRBJ2-1; D gene unclear. With 5 bases removed from V and 5 bases from J, the gap between germline ends came to 7 bases. The CDR3 is 12 amino acids. Germline CDR1 and CDR2: SGHAT and FQNNGV. Here the CDR3 DNA reads TGTGCCAGCAGCCGGACCAACAATGAGCAGTTCTTC. This codes for CASSRTNNEQFF. Based on the CDR3 plus reference TRBV11-2 and TRBJ2-1, the full variable domain is EAGVAQSPRYKIIEKRQSVAFWCNPISGHATLYWYQQILGQGPKLLIQFQNNGVVDDSQLPKDRFSAERLKGVDSTLKIQPAKLEDSAVYLCASSRTNNEQFFGPGTRLTVL.

The genes are TRBV18 and TRBJ1-6, with D possibly being TRBD1 (5 bases). CDR1 KGHSH and CDR2 LQKENI come from the germline V gene. Trimming removed 4 bases at V and 6 bases at J, with 7 bases between. This CDR3 contains 13 residues. The CDR3 nucleotides are TGTGCCAGCTCACTGGGGCCTAATTCACCCCTCCACTTT. Translation gives CASSLGPNSPLHF.

This clone has just a few counts. This chain links TRBV11-3 with TRBJ2-2; 7 bases are shared with TRBD1. The ends lost 5 bases at V and 3 bases at J; junction bases unmatched: 6. The CDR3 is 15 amino acids. Germline values: CDR1 SGHNT, CDR2 YENEEA. The DNA for the CDR3 is TGTGCCAGCAGCCCCCAGGGGGTGTACACCGGGGAGCTGTTTTTT. This encodes CASSPQGVYTGELFF. The complete variable domain, with remaining parts taken from reference TRBV11-3 and TRBJ2-2, reads EAGVVQSPRYKIIEKKQPVAFWCNPISGHNTLYWYLQNLGQGPELLIRYENEEAVDDSQLPKDRFSAERLKGVDSTLKIQPAELGDSAVYLCASSPQGVYTGELFFGEGSRLTVL.

For this clone: The sample carries other DNA sequences with the same CDR3. This chain links TRBV28 with TRBJ2-7; 7 bases agree with TRBD1. From germline, CDR1 is MDHEN and CDR2 SYDVKM. V was pared by 9 bases and J by 1 base, with 6 bases of the junction left unmatched. The CDR3 sequence is 13 residues long. In DNA, the CDR3 is TGTGCCAGTCAACCGGGACAGTCCTACGAGCAGTACTTC. As protein: CASQPGQSYEQYF.

CDR3 DNA: TGTGCCAGCAGTGGCGCCGGGGGCCAAGAGACCCAGTACTTC. It codes for CASSGAGGQETQYF. The genes are TRBV6-1 and TRBJ2-5; maybe TRBD2 (6 bases). Germline V lookup: CDR1 MNHNS, CDR2 SASEGT. Trimming cost V 4 bases and J 1 base, with 10 bases left between them. The CDR3 consists of 14 residues.